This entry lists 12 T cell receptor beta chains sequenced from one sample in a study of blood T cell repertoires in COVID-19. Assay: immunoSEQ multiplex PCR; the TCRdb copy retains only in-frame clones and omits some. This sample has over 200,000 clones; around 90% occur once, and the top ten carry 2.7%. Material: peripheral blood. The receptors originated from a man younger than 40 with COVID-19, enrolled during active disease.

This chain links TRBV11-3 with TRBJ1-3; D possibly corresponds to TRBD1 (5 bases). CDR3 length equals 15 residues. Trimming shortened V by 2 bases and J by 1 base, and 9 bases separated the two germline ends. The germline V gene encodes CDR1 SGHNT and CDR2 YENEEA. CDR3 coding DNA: TGTGCCAGCAGCTTACAGGGAGGTTCTGGAAACACCATATATTTT. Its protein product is CASSLQGGSGNTIYF.

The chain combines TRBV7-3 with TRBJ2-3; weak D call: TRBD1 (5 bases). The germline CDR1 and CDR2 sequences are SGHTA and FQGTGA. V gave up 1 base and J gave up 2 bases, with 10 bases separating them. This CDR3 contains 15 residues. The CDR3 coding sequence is TGTGCCAGCAGCTTAAACTCAGGGCACACAGATACGCAGTATTTT. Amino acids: CASSLNSGHTDTQYF.

The CDR3, as DNA: TGTGCCAGCAGCTTATGGGAGGGACCCTACGAGCAGTACTTC. Residues: CASSLWEGPYEQYF. The genes are TRBV7-2 and TRBJ2-7; 7 bases agree with TRBD2. Germline CDR1 reads SGHTA; CDR2 reads FQGNSA. The CDR3 loop spans 14 amino acids. Trimming removed 2 bases from V and 2 bases from J; junction bases left unmatched: 3.

The CDR3 DNA sequence: TGTGCCAGCAGCCAGCTAGCGGGAGGTCTCAATGAGCAGTTCTTC. This encodes CASSQLAGGLNEQFF. The chain carries TRBV11-1 and TRBJ2-1; 11 bases align to TRBD2. V shed 5 bases, J shed 6 bases, and the junction held 6 bases outside the gene matches. The CDR3 loop spans 15 amino acids. CDR1 is SGHAT and CDR2 is FQDESV in the germline V gene (reference sequence).

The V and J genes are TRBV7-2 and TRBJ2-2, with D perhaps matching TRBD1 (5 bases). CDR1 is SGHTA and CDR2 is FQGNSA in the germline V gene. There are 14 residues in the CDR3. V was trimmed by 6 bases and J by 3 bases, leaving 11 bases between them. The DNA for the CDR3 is TGTGCCAGCAGACCGCAGGGATACACCGGGGAGCTGTTTTTT. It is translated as CASRPQGYTGELFF.

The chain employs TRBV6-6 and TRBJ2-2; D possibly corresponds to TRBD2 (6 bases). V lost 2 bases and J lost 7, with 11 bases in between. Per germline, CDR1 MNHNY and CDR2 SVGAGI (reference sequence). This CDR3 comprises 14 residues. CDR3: CASSYGGGSGELFF. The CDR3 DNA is TGTGCCAGCAGTTACGGGGGAGGTAGCGGGGAGCTGTTTTTT.

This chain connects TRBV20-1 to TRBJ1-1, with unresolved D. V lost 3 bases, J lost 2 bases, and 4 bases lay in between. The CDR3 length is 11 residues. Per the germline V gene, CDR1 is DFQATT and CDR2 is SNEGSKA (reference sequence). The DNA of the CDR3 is TGCAGTGCTAGCAGTAACACTGAAGCTTTCTTT. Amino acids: CSASSNTEAFF.

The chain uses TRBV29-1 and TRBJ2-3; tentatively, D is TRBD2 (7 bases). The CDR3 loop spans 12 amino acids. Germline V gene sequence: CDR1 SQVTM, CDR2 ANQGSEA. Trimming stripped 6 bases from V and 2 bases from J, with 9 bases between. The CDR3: CSVGGPTDTQYF. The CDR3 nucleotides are TGCAGCGTCGGGGGGCCCACAGATACGCAGTATTTT.

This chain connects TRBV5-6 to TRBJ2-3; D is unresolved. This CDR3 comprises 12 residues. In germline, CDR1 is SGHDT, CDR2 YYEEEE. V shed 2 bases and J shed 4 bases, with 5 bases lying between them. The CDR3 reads CASSFRPDTQYF. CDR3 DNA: TGTGCCAGCAGCTTCAGGCCAGATACGCAGTATTTT.

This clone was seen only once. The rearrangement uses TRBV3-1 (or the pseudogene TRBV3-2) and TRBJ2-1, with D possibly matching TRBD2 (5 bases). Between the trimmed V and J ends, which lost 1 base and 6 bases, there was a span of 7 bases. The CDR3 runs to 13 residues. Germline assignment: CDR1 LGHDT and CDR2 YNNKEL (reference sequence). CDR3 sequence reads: CASSQASPNEQFF. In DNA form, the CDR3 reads TGTGCCAGCAGCCAAGCTAGCCCCAATGAGCAGTTCTTC.

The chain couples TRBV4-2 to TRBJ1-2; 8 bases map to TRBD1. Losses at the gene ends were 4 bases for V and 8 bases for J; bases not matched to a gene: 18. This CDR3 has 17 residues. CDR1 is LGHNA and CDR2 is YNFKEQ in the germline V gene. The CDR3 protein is CASSRRWQGAVNIGYTF. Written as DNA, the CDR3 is TGTGCCAGCAGCCGGCGGTGGCAGGGGGCGGTTAATATAGGCTACACCTTC.

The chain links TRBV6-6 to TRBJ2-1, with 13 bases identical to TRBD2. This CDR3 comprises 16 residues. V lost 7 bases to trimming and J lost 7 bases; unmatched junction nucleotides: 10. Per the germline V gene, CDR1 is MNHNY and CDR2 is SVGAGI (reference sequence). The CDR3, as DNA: TGTGCCAGCATCCCACTAGCGGGAGGGCCGGAAAATGAGCAGTTCTTC. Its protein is CASIPLAGGPENEQFF.